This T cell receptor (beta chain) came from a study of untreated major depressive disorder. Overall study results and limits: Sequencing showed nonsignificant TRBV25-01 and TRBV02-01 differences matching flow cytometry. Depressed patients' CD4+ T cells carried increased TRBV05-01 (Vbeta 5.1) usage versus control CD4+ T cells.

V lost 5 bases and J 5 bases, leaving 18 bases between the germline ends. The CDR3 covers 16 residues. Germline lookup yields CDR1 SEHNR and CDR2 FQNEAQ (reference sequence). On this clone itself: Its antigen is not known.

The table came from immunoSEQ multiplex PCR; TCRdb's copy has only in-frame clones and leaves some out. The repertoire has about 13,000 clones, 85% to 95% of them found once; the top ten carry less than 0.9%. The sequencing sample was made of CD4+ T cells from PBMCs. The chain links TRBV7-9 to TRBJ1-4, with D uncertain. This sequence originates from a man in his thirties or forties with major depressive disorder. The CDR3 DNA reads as TGTGCCAGCAGCGTAAGAAGCGGCAGACCAAATGAAAAACTGTTTTTT. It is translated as CASSVRSGRPNEKLFF.